A single sample is the source of the 5 T cell receptor beta chains below, sequenced in a study of T-cell memory formation after mild COVID-19. TCRdb re-derived calls from the 5' RACE reads in MiXCR, one entry per CDR3 protein. This table has 500,000 to 650,000 distinct CDR3 sequences, less than 25% appearing once. Sequenced input: PBMCs or a T cell subset sorted from them (not recorded which). Receptors were obtained from an adult woman who had mild COVID-19 (a few samples of this study predate the infection). Cell type and time point are not known.

The V call is TRBV12-3 or TRBV12-4, the J call TRBJ2-7; no reliable D call. The CDR3 is made up of 13 amino acids. Trimming pared 7 bases from V and 1 base from J, leaving 11 bases between. The CDR3 loop is CASNLRLSYEQYF. In nucleotides, the CDR3 is TGTGCCAGCAATCTGAGGCTGTCCTACGAGCAGTACTTC.

The chain uses TRBV4-3 and TRBJ2-7; TRBD1 aligns across 9 bases. Germline values: CDR1 LGHNA, CDR2 YSLEER. The CDR3 runs 15 residues. Unmatched junction bases numbered 7, after V lost 0 bases and J lost 7 bases. The CDR3 region has the DNA TGCGCCAGCAGCCAAGATGGGACAGGGACCGAAGAGCAGTACTTC. Translation: CASSQDGTGTEEQYF.

The gene calls are TRBV13 and TRBJ2-2; D ambiguous. The CDR3 has 13 residues. Trimming left V 2 bases short and J 7 bases short, with 8 bases between. Germline CDR1 PRHDT, CDR2 FYEKMQ (reference sequence). DNA of the CDR3: TGTGCCAGCAGCTTAAGAGGCATCGGGGAGCTGTTTTTT. This codes for CASSLRGIGELFF. The variable domain in full, with the rest retrieved from reference TRBV13 and TRBJ2-2, is AAGVIQSPRHLIKEKRETATLKCYPIPRHDTVYWYQQGPGQDPQFLISFYEKMQSDKGSIPDRFSAQQFSDYHSELNMSSLELGDSALYFCASSLRGIGELFFGEGSRLTVL.

This clonotype was seen a handful of times. The DNA of the CDR3 is TGTGCCAGCAGCTTAGTGGGACTAGAGGGAAATGAGCAGTTCTTC. It yields the protein CASSLVGLEGNEQFF. The rearrangement uses TRBV7-8 and TRBJ2-1; TRBD2 agrees at 8 bases. V gave up 1 base and J gave up 7 bases; unmatched junction bases: 6. This CDR3 has 15 amino acids. Germline V gives CDR1 SGHVS, CDR2 FQNEAQ.

CDR3 bases: TGTGCCAGCAGCTCGCCTGGGGAGGTCATCGGCTACACCTTC. This gives the protein CASSSPGEVIGYTF. J is TRBJ1-2 and V is TRBV27; D is ambiguous. With 6 bases removed from V and 8 bases from J, the gap between germline ends came to 19 bases. CDR1 is MNHEY and CDR2 is SMNVEV in the germline V gene (reference sequence). CDR3 size: 14 residues.